These 13 T cell receptor beta chains share one sample of origin, sequenced in a study of blood T cell repertoires in COVID-19. Data came from immunoSEQ multiplex PCR; TCRdb stores just in-frame clones and leaves some out. The sample has some 350,000 clones, 88% seen once. Sequenced input: PBMCs or T cells enriched from blood (not recorded which). The receptors were sampled from a man aged 25-40 years who had recovered from COVID-19.

This chain uses TRBV7-2 with TRBJ2-7; 7 bases map to TRBD2. V trimming: 2 bases; J trimming: 6 bases; junction bases outside the gene matches: 16. Germline lookup yields CDR1 SGHTA and CDR2 FQGNSA. This CDR3 comprises 17 residues. The CDR3 region is CASSLKLGLGRGFEQYF. For the CDR3, the DNA is TGTGCCAGCAGCTTAAAGTTAGGGCTAGGGCGGGGGTTCGAGCAGTACTTC.

The chain combines TRBV5-1 with TRBJ2-7; TRBD1 matches at 10 bases. The length of the CDR3 is 15 residues. The trim removed 4 bases at V and 6 bases at J, leaving 10 bases unmatched. Germline loops: CDR1 SGHRS, CDR2 YFSETQ. Here the CDR3 reads CASSKTGGVGLEQYF. The CDR3 region has the DNA TGCGCCAGCAGCAAGACAGGGGGCGTCGGGCTCGAGCAGTACTTC.

The chain is built from TRBV6-5 and TRBJ2-2; TRBD2 matches at 11 bases. The V and J ends lost 6 bases and 1 base, in that order; junction bases with no gene match: 1. CDR1 is MNHEY and CDR2 is SVGAGI in the germline V gene. The CDR3 sequence is 15 residues long. CDR3 loop: CASRGTSGNTGELFF. DNA for the CDR3: TGTGCCAGCAGGGGGACTAGCGGGAACACCGGGGAGCTGTTTTTT.

The V gene is TRBV27, the J gene TRBJ1-6; D is undetermined. Germline V gives CDR1 MNHEY, CDR2 SMNVEV (reference sequence). CDR3 length: 18 residues. Trimming took off 0 bases at V and 0 bases at J, with 12 bases between the two ends. In DNA form, the CDR3 reads TGTGCCAGCAGTTTATCAAGAGGGCCGAGCTCCTATAATTCACCCCTCCACTTT. Translating gives CASSLSRGPSSYNSPLHF.

The rearrangement uses TRBV2 and TRBJ1-5, with D perhaps matching TRBD1 (6 bases). The CDR3 consists of 14 residues. Germline V gene data show CDR1 as SNHLY and CDR2 as FYNNEI. Trimming removed 6 bases from V and 5 bases from J, with 14 bases in between. DNA for the CDR3: TGTGCCAGCAGGAGGGGAGGGGGGCATCAGCCCCAGCATTTT. Protein: CASRRGGGHQPQHF.

The chain employs TRBV5-1 and TRBJ2-5, with 12 positions matching TRBD1. V lost 4 bases, J lost 4 bases, and 8 bases stayed unmatched. In germline, CDR1 is SGHRS, CDR2 YFSETQ. CDR3 length: 16 residues. Written as DNA, the CDR3 is TGCGCCAGCAGCACGAGAGGGACAGGGGGCGTAGAGACCCAGTACTTC. Protein product: CASSTRGTGGVETQYF.

This clone was detected only once. This rearrangement joins TRBV5-6 to TRBJ1-2; 8 bases are shared with TRBD1. Trimming took 4 bases from V and 8 from J; bases not matched to a gene: 19. Germline CDR1 reads SGHDT; CDR2 reads YYEEEE. This CDR3 has 17 residues. The CDR3 is CASSATGAALTRIGYTF. CDR3 coding DNA: TGTGCCAGCAGCGCGACAGGGGCCGCATTAACCCGCATAGGCTACACCTTC.

The gene calls are TRBV14 and TRBJ1-1, with D hard to call. This CDR3 is 15 amino acids long. V lost 4 bases and J 4 bases, leaving 16 bases between the germline ends. Germline CDR1 is SGHDN and CDR2 is FVKESK. The CDR3 sequence is CASSPRAGFGTEAFF. The CDR3 DNA follows: TGTGCCAGCAGCCCCCGGGCGGGGTTTGGCACTGAAGCTTTCTTT.

This chain uses TRBV2 with TRBJ1-1; possibly TRBD1 for D (6 bases). The CDR3 consists of 15 residues. Germline V gene lookup returns CDR1 SNHLY and CDR2 FYNNEI. Trimming pared 6 bases from V and 1 base from J, leaving 15 bases between. The CDR3 protein is CASREQGLQNTEAFF. The CDR3 coding sequence is TGTGCCAGCAGGGAACAGGGACTACAGAACACTGAAGCTTTCTTT.

The V call is TRBV15, the J call TRBJ2-3; a weak D match, TRBD2 (7 bases). V dropped 8 bases and J dropped 4 bases, with 16 bases sitting between them. The CDR3 is 14 residues long. Germline CDR1 reads LNHNV; CDR2 reads YYDKDF (reference sequence). CDR3 sequence reads: CATGKGGDADTQYF. The CDR3 DNA follows: TGTGCCACCGGAAAAGGGGGGGACGCAGATACGCAGTATTTT.

This sequence joins TRBV5-1 and TRBJ2-7; 11 nucleotides agree with TRBD1. Looked up from germline, CDR1 is SGHRS and CDR2 is YFSETQ. The CDR3 consists of 14 residues. V was clipped by 4 bases and J by 7 bases; unmatched bases: 7. The CDR3 region has the DNA TGCGCCAGCAGCCCCCTGGGGACAGGGGGGGAGCAGTACTTC. Protein product: CASSPLGTGGEQYF.

The rearrangement joins TRBV15 to TRBJ2-7; D perhaps matches TRBD1 (5 bases). CDR1 is LNHNV, CDR2 YYDKDF, per germline (reference sequence). This CDR3 region has 13 residues. The ends were cut back, 5 bases at V and 0 bases at J, with 8 bases in the middle. The CDR3 spells CATSWTPSYEQYF. The DNA of the CDR3 is TGTGCCACCAGCTGGACACCCTCCTACGAGCAGTACTTC.

This chain joins TRBV19 and TRBJ2-1, with TRBD2 matching over 12 bases. Germline-derived CDR1 and CDR2 are LNHDA and SQIVND (reference sequence). The length of the CDR3 is 15 residues. Trimming took 7 bases from V and 6 from J; bases not matched to a gene: 7. Here the CDR3 DNA reads TGTGCCAGTACCGCGACTAGCGGGGGATTCAATGAGCAGTTCTTC. The encoded protein is CASTATSGGFNEQFF.